The rows below give T cell receptor beta chains drawn from one sample of a study of blood T cell repertoires in COVID-19. Measured with immunoSEQ multiplex PCR; TCRdb has only the in-frame clones, and not every one. The profile shows approximately 93,000 clones, 88% of them singletons. The sample comprised peripheral blood. The receptors were gathered from a man in his fifties or sixties with acute or convalescent COVID-19. The CDR3 runs from the conserved cysteine through the conserved F or W. A D gene is named only where the DNA matches it firmly. Expanded clones are given a class, and other clones once, few, many or no size at all.

>.|.|TRBJ1-1|TRBV5-4
CASSLDGNQYTDTEAFF
TGTGCCAGCAGCTTGGACGGTAACCAATATACCGACACTGAAGCTTTCTTT
>TRBD2|.|TRBJ2-3|TRBV5-1
CASSLGVLAGVTDTQYF
TGCGCCAGCAGCCTGGGGGTATTAGCGGGAGTTACAGATACGCAGTATTTT
>TRBD2|.|TRBJ2-2|TRBV7-2
CASSRTSGTNTGELFF
TGTGCCAGCAGCCGGACTAGCGGAACGAACACCGGGGAGCTGTTTTTT
>TRBD1|.|TRBJ1-2|TRBV10-3
CAISPGGAEGYTF
TGTGCCATCAGTCCAGGGGGCGCGGAAGGCTACACCTTC
>TRBD2|.|TRBJ2-1|TRBV5-1
CASSLTSGSLNEQFF
TGCGCCAGCAGCTTGACTAGCGGGAGTCTCAATGAGCAGTTCTTC
>.|.|TRBJ2-2|TRBV5-1
CASSLQAGNTGELFF
TGCGCCAGCAGCTTGCAAGCGGGGAACACCGGGGAGCTGTTTTTT
>.|.|TRBJ2-7|TRBV7-8
CASSPRGEQYF
TGTGCCAGCAGCCCTCGCGGCGAGCAGTACTTC
>TRBD2|.|TRBJ2-2|TRBV19
CASSILTSGSIGELFF
TGTGCCAGTAGTATCCTGACTAGCGGGAGCATCGGGGAGCTGTTTTTT
>TRBD1|.|TRBJ2-3|TRBV28
CASSLFLGQGATDTQYF
TGTGCCAGCAGTTTATTCCTCGGACAGGGGGCGACAGATACGCAGTATTTT
>.|.|TRBJ1-5|TRBV30
CAWSTGGYNQPQHF
TGTGCCTGGAGTACCGGAGGGTACAATCAGCCCCAGCATTTT
>.|.|TRBJ2-1|TRBV19
CASTAERGIYNEQFF
TGTGCCAGTACCGCGGAACGCGGAATTTACAATGAGCAGTTCTTC
>.|.|TRBJ2-5|TRBV19
CASSIAGQSKETQYF
TGTGCCAGTAGTATCGCCGGACAGAGTAAGGAGACCCAGTACTTC
>.|.|TRBJ1-4|TRBV20-1
CSVPSREKLFF
TGCAGTGTCCCTTCTAGGGAAAAACTGTTTTTT
>TRBD2|.|TRBJ2-1|TRBV28
CASSSSILAGGLHSYNEQFF
TGTGCCAGCAGTTCGTCGATCTTAGCGGGGGGGCTTCACTCCTACAATGAGCAGTTCTTC
>.|few|TRBJ1-5|TRBV24-1
CATSEAGSTSNQPQHF
TGTGCCACCAGTGAGGCAGGGTCAACGAGCAATCAGCCCCAGCATTTT
>.|.|TRBJ2-3|TRBV9
CASSTSGGGEATQYF
TGTGCCAGCAGTACCAGTGGAGGGGGCGAGGCTACGCAGTATTTT
>TRBD1|once|TRBJ1-1|TRBV5-1
CASTGTAEAFF
TGCGCCAGCACCGGGACAGCCGAAGCTTTCTTT
>.|.|TRBJ1-1|TRBV19
CASTDRNTEAFF
TGTGCCAGTACCGACAGAAACACTGAAGCTTTCTTT
>TRBD2|once|TRBJ2-3|TRBV19
CASTGTNLVTDTQYF
TGTGCCAGTACTGGGACTAACCTAGTCACAGATACGCAGTATTTT
>TRBD1|.|TRBJ2-3|TRBV12-5
CASGLDIGTGERDTQYF
TGTGCTAGTGGTTTGGATATAGGGACAGGGGAACGAGATACGCAGTATTTT
>TRBD1|.|TRBJ1-5|TRBV12-3/TRBV12-4
CASRGTGNQPQHF
TGTGCCAGCAGAGGGACAGGCAATCAGCCCCAGCATTTT
>TRBD1|.|TRBJ1-5|TRBV19
CASRGQGGNQPQHF
TGTGCCAGTAGGGGACAGGGTGGGAATCAGCCCCAGCATTTT
>TRBD1|.|TRBJ2-7|TRBV6-5
CASSAGTANEQYF
TGTGCCAGCAGCGCCGGGACAGCAAACGAGCAGTACTTC
>TRBD2|.|TRBJ2-3|TRBV5-1
CASSWGRLAGVRDTQYF
TGCGCCAGCAGCTGGGGGAGACTAGCGGGAGTTAGAGATACGCAGTATTTT
>TRBD2|.|TRBJ2-7|TRBV19
CASSMTSGFEQYF
TGTGCCAGTAGTATGACTAGCGGGTTCGAGCAGTACTTC
>.|.|TRBJ1-2|TRBV19
CASSLGGLLGRGYGYTF
TGTGCCAGTAGCCTGGGGGGACTGCTCGGAAGGGGCTATGGCTACACCTTC
>.|.|TRBJ2-7|TRBV6-1
CASSEVFVADSYEQYF
TGTGCCAGCAGTGAAGTATTTGTGGCGGATAGCTACGAGCAGTACTTC
>TRBD1|.|TRBJ1-4|TRBV6-5
CASRGQFGEKLFF
TGTGCCAGCAGGGGACAGTTCGGTGAAAAACTGTTTTTT
>TRBD2|.|TRBJ2-2|TRBV19
CASSIVGLAEDTGELFF
TGTGCCAGTAGTATAGTCGGACTAGCGGAAGACACCGGGGAGCTGTTTTTT
>.|once|TRBJ2-1|TRBV15
CATSKDRSSYNEQFF
TGTGCCACCAGCAAAGACAGAAGCTCCTACAATGAGCAGTTCTTC
>.|once|TRBJ1-1|TRBV5-4
CASSLARGGNTEAFF
TGTGCCAGCAGCTTGGCCAGGGGTGGAAACACTGAAGCTTTCTTT
>.|once|TRBJ1-2|TRBV27
CASSPISLAGAGYTF
TGTGCCAGCAGTCCCATAAGTTTGGCAGGGGCTGGCTACACCTTC
>TRBD1|.|TRBJ1-2|TRBV5-4
CASSSGQNPYGYTF
TGTGCCAGCAGCTCGGGACAGAACCCTTATGGCTACACCTTC
>.|.|TRBJ1-5|TRBV27
CASARGWDNQPQHF
TGTGCCAGCGCTAGGGGGTGGGACAATCAGCCCCAGCATTTT
>.|.|TRBJ2-5|TRBV5-1
CASSLVGVRQETQYF
TGCGCCAGCAGCTTGGTAGGAGTACGGCAAGAGACCCAGTACTTC
>.|.|TRBJ2-7|TRBV5-1
CASSLGQGGEQYF
TGCGCCAGCAGCTTGGGTCAGGGTGGCGAGCAGTACTTC
>.|.|TRBJ1-5|TRBV19
CASSAGTLHNQPQHF
TGTGCCAGTAGTGCCGGGACACTACACAATCAGCCCCAGCATTTT
>.|.|TRBJ2-7|TRBV12-3/TRBV12-4
CASSLARVKQYF
TGTGCCAGCAGTTTAGCCCGGGTGAAGCAGTACTTC
>.|few|TRBJ2-6|TRBV2
CASKSESSGANVLTF
TGTGCCAGCAAATCGGAGTCCTCTGGGGCCAACGTCCTGACTTTC
>.|.|TRBJ1-4|TRBV5-4
CASSFGGLANEKLFF
TGTGCCAGCAGCTTCGGGGGGCTGGCTAATGAAAAACTGTTTTTT
>.|.|TRBJ1-4|TRBV6-5
CASSLQAYGDEKLFF
TGTGCCAGCAGTCTACAGGCCTACGGCGATGAAAAACTGTTTTTT
>.|.|TRBJ2-7|TRBV21-1
CASSRDRELYEQYF
TGTGCCAGCAGCCGGGACAGAGAACTCTACGAGCAGTACTTC
>TRBD2|.|TRBJ2-7|TRBV5-6
CASSHPRRTSGYEQYF
TGTGCCAGCAGCCACCCCCGAAGGACTAGCGGCTACGAGCAGTACTTC
>TRBD1|.|TRBJ1-2|TRBV27
CASSSEGRGQILPRGYTF
TGTGCCAGCAGTTCTGAGGGAAGGGGGCAGATCCTCCCACGCGGCTACACCTTC
>.|.|TRBJ2-1|TRBV6-5
CASTWGHLTNEQFF
TGTGCCAGCACCTGGGGACACTTAACCAATGAGCAGTTCTTC
>TRBD2|.|TRBJ2-5|TRBV28
CASTPGGGRGETQYF
TGTGCCAGCACCCCAGGTGGGGGGAGGGGAGAGACCCAGTACTTC
>.|.|TRBJ2-5|TRBV2
CASIIDSRETQYF
TGTGCCAGCATTATTGACTCGCGGGAGACCCAGTACTTC
>TRBD1|once|TRBJ1-6|TRBV4-2
CASSQGQISYNSPLHF
TGTGCCAGCAGCCAGGGACAGATCTCCTATAATTCACCCCTCCACTTT
>.|.|TRBJ1-4|TRBV7-9
CASSLFSRVETNEKLFF
TGTGCCAGCAGCTTATTCAGCAGGGTCGAAACTAATGAAAAACTGTTTTTT
>.|.|TRBJ1-3|TRBV14
CASSQVPGQGLGNTIYF
TGTGCCAGCAGCCAAGTCCCGGGACAAGGCCTCGGAAACACCATATATTTT
>TRBD2|few|TRBJ2-1|TRBV9
CASGRLAGINEQFF
TGTGCCAGCGGTCGGCTAGCGGGGATCAATGAGCAGTTCTTC
>TRBD2|.|TRBJ2-1|TRBV24-1
CATSDLLAGGVGEQFF
TGTGCCACCAGTGACCTACTAGCGGGAGGGGTAGGTGAGCAGTTCTTC
>.|.|TRBJ1-5|TRBV7-9
CASSLALEGSNQPQHF
TGTGCCAGCAGCTTAGCGCTAGAGGGAAGCAATCAGCCCCAGCATTTT
>.|once|TRBJ2-7|TRBV21-1
CASSFQGGWGEQYF
TGTGCCAGCAGCTTCCAGGGGGGATGGGGCGAGCAGTACTTC
>.|.|TRBJ1-4|TRBV7-9
CASSLMGRGPNEKLFF
TGTGCCAGCAGCTTAATGGGTCGGGGTCCTAATGAAAAACTGTTTTTT